These 19 T cell receptor beta chains were sequenced from one sample in a study of Tregs in tolerant kidney transplant recipients. This table comes from immunoSEQ multiplex PCR, and its TCRdb copy is limited to in-frame clones, with some not included. Of about 100,000 clones in the sample, approximately 94% were seen once. The specimen was CD4+ T cells from blood, collected before the transplant. The receptors were sampled from a human donor who received a combined kidney and bone marrow transplant.

As concerns this clone: At the DNA level, this CDR3 is encoded by other sequences in the same sample as well. The rearrangement links TRBV7-9 to TRBJ1-6, with 9 positions matching TRBD1. Germline V gene lookup returns CDR1 SEHNR and CDR2 FQNEAQ (reference sequence). Trimming took 4 bases from V and 7 from J; bases not matched to a gene: 8. The CDR3 consists of 16 residues. The CDR3, as DNA: TGTGCCAGCAGCTCGACCCCTGGACAGGGGAATTCACCCCTCCACTTT. Residues: CASSSTPGQGNSPLHF.

The V call is TRBV6-5, the J call TRBJ1-3; D is unclear. This CDR3 spans 14 amino acids. The germline V and J ends were trimmed by 5 bases and 0 bases, with 8 bases remaining between them. The germline gives CDR1 MNHEY, CDR2 SVGAGI. CDR3 protein: CASSPGNSGNTIYF. In nucleotides, the CDR3 is TGTGCCAGCAGTCCCGGGAACTCTGGAAACACCATATATTTT.

The chain carries TRBV9 and TRBJ2-3, with D uncertain. The CDR3 has 14 residues. V lost 6 bases and J lost 6, with 17 bases in between. The germline gives CDR1 SGDLS, CDR2 YYNGEE. The DNA for the CDR3 is TGTGCCAGCACCAGAACCCTGGTCACGGATACGCAGTATTTT. Amino acid sequence: CASTRTLVTDTQYF.

As regards this clone: The sample contains more than one DNA sequence encoding this CDR3. CDR3 in DNA: TGTGCCAGCAGTTATTGGGGGCCGTCCTACGAGCAGTACTTC. Translated, it gives CASSYWGPSYEQYF. The chain employs TRBV6-5 and TRBJ2-7; weak D call: TRBD1 (6 bases). The CDR3 has 14 residues. Trimming cost V 3 bases and J 1 base, with 10 bases left between them. Germline V gene data show CDR1 as MNHEY and CDR2 as SVGAGI.

The chain uses TRBV27 and TRBJ2-2, with 7 positions matching TRBD2. There are 16 residues in the CDR3. The germline V gene encodes CDR1 MNHEY and CDR2 SMNVEV (reference sequence). The V segment lost 2 bases and the J segment 1 base; nucleotides outside the gene matches: 4. This CDR3 is CASSLTAGVNTGELFF. The CDR3 DNA follows: TGTGCCAGCAGTTTAACGGCGGGAGTGAACACCGGGGAGCTGTTTTTT.

The V gene is TRBV5-6, the J gene TRBJ1-2, with 7 bases matching TRBD1. The ends lost 3 bases at V and 5 bases at J; junction bases unmatched: 13. Per the germline V gene, CDR1 is SGHDT and CDR2 is YYEEEE. This CDR3 has 16 amino acids. CDR3 sequence: CASSWRQGPRPYGYTF. The CDR3 DNA follows: TGTGCCAGCAGCTGGCGACAGGGCCCGCGTCCTTATGGCTACACCTTC.

The V and J genes are TRBV4-3 and TRBJ2-3; D possibly corresponds to TRBD2 (5 bases). Trimming left V 0 bases short and J 5 bases short, with 15 bases between. CDR3 length equals 16 residues. The germline V gene has CDR1 LGHNA and CDR2 YSLEER. CDR3 sequence (DNA): TGCGCCAGCAGCCAAGAAGCGGCGGGTTTAGGAGATACGCAGTATTTT. Translation: CASSQEAAGLGDTQYF.

This clone showed up just once. The chain recombines TRBV10-3 with TRBJ2-3; 7 bases match TRBD1. Germline V lookup: CDR1 ENHRY, CDR2 SYGVKD. The CDR3 consists of 13 residues. V was clipped by 2 bases and J by 9 bases; unmatched bases: 5. The CDR3 protein is CAISEPGTVTQYF. Here the CDR3 DNA reads TGTGCCATCAGTGAGCCCGGGACAGTAACGCAGTATTTT.

The CDR3 here is CASSLGVLAGVYEQYF. CDR3 DNA: TGCGCCAGCAGCTTGGGGGTACTAGCGGGAGTTTACGAGCAGTACTTC. V is TRBV5-1 and J is TRBJ2-7, with 11 bases matching TRBD2. Germline V CDR1 and CDR2: SGHRS, YFSETQ. V trimming: 0 bases; J trimming: 4 bases; junction bases outside the gene matches: 6. The CDR3 is 16 residues long.

The CDR3 loop is CASSRTSGSSYEQYF. The CDR3 DNA reads TGTGCCAGCAGCCGGACTAGCGGGAGCTCCTACGAGCAGTACTTC. This chain links TRBV7-2 with TRBJ2-7; 13 bases fit TRBD2. The CDR3 length is 15 residues. V gave up 5 bases and J gave up 0 bases; unmatched junction bases: 1. The germline V gene has CDR1 SGHTA and CDR2 FQGNSA.

This clone was picked up one time. The chain is built from TRBV29-1 and TRBJ1-1; TRBD1 agrees at 12 bases. The J segment lost 5 bases and the V segment lost 4 bases, leaving 5 bases of the junction unmatched. The CDR3 has 14 amino acids. Germline assignment: CDR1 SQVTM and CDR2 ANQGSEA. In DNA, the CDR3 is TGCAGCGTTGTTGGGGGACAGGGGGCTACTGAAGCTTTCTTT. Protein product: CSVVGGQGATEAFF.

This chain uses TRBV5-5 with TRBJ1-5; D gene unclear. The V gene's germline CDR1 is SGHKS and CDR2 YYEKEE (reference sequence). This CDR3 spans 15 amino acids. V dropped 0 bases and J dropped 1 base, with 8 bases sitting between them. CDR3 sequence reads: CASSLDAGSNQPQHF. CDR3 DNA sequence: TGTGCCAGCAGCTTGGACGCGGGGAGCAATCAGCCCCAGCATTTT.

The V gene is TRBV29-1, the J gene TRBJ2-1; 12 positions agree with TRBD2. The germline CDR1 and CDR2 sequences are SQVTM and ANQGSEA. Losses at the gene ends were 2 bases for V and 9 bases for J; bases not matched to a gene: 5. The CDR3 extends over 14 amino acids. The CDR3 nucleotides are TGCAGCGTTGAACTAGCGGGGGGGCCGGGTGAGCAGTTCTTC. Translation: CSVELAGGPGEQFF.

The chain combines TRBV10-3 with TRBJ2-3; 15 bases are shared with TRBD2. The CDR3 extends over 17 amino acids. Trimming cost V 0 bases and J 4 bases; bases outside gene matches: 2. Germline CDR1 is ENHRY and CDR2 is SYGVKD. CDR3: CAISESRTSGRADTQYF. CDR3 coding DNA: TGTGCCATCAGTGAGTCAAGGACTAGCGGGAGGGCAGATACGCAGTATTTT.

This chain joins TRBV9 and TRBJ2-5, with 7 bases identical to TRBD2. Germline CDR1 and CDR2: SGDLS and YYNGEE. This CDR3 has 15 amino acids. V dropped 4 bases and J dropped 4; count of bases not matched to a gene: 10. The CDR3 DNA sequence: TGTGCCAGCAGCACCTGGCCTAGCGGCGTAGAGACCCAGTACTTC. This sequence encodes CASSTWPSGVETQYF.

The chain employs TRBV29-1 and TRBJ1-1, with 10 bases identical to TRBD1. From germline, CDR1 is SQVTM and CDR2 ANQGSEA. The junction had 1 base not matched to a gene; V was cut back by 0 bases and J by 3 bases. This CDR3 comprises 14 residues. Written as DNA, the CDR3 is TGCAGCGTTGAAGAGACAGGGGGCTACACTGAAGCTTTCTTT. Residues: CSVEETGGYTEAFF.

The chain is built from TRBV4-2 and TRBJ2-3, with TRBD2 identical over 11 bases. This CDR3 contains 16 residues. Germline assignment: CDR1 LGHNA and CDR2 YNFKEQ. The J segment lost 5 bases and the V segment lost 2 bases, leaving 6 bases of the junction unmatched. This chain's CDR3 is CASSQTSGGVGDTQYF. The DNA for the CDR3 is TGTGCCAGCAGCCAAACTAGCGGGGGTGTGGGAGATACGCAGTATTTT.

The chain is built from TRBV28 and TRBJ1-2, with 8 bases matching TRBD1. Trimming cost V 5 bases and J 7 bases; bases outside gene matches: 12. Germline lookup yields CDR1 MDHEN and CDR2 SYDVKM. The CDR3 is made up of 15 amino acids. The CDR3, as DNA: TGTGCCAGCAGTCAGTATGAAACGGACAGGGTTGGCTACACCTTC. The encoded protein is CASSQYETDRVGYTF.

The rearrangement joins TRBV2 to TRBJ1-2; 8 bases agree with TRBD1. Germline V gene lookup returns CDR1 SNHLY and CDR2 FYNNEI. The CDR3 consists of 14 residues. With 5 bases clipped from V and 2 bases from J, the junction kept 4 bases outside the gene matches. CDR3 region: CASSRQGFNYGYTF. For the CDR3, the DNA is TGTGCCAGCAGTCGACAGGGGTTCAACTATGGCTACACCTTC. The whole variable domain, filled in from reference TRBV2 and TRBJ1-2, reads EPEVTQTPSHQVTQMGQEVILRCVPISNHLYFYWYRQILGQKVEFLVSFYNNEISEKSEIFDDQFSVERPDGSNFTLKIRSTKLEDSAMYFCASSRQGFNYGYTFGSGTRLTVV.